This T cell receptor (beta chain) is from a study of cytomegalovirus exposure and HLA in healthy donors. PCR was performed using 60 Vbeta and 13 Jbeta primers. Clones were read by immunoSEQ multiplex PCR, and TCRdb kept only the in-frame ones, dropping some. This table has some 120,000 clones, roughly 77% appearing once. The CDR3 contains 15 residues. Germline CDR1 reads SNHLY; CDR2 reads FYNNEI. V trimming: 6 bases; J trimming: 8 bases; junction bases outside the gene matches: 11. The chain links TRBV2 to TRBJ2-1; 9 nucleotides agree with TRBD2. Sequenced: PBMCs. This sequence was found in a man aged 18 to 30 in good health and CMV-seronegative. The DNA of the CDR3 is TGTGCCAGCAGCCCTTTGGGCGGGGGGGTGGATGAGCAGTTCTTC. Translated: CASSPLGGGVDEQFF.